One and the same sample provided the 10 T cell receptor beta chains below, sequenced in a study of early T cells in non-severe SARS-CoV-2 infection (dated by TCRdb to the early 2020s). The method behind the library was 5' RACE. Sequenced using a NextSeq 500. TCRdb trimmed public reads at Q25 via fastp, called clones via MiXCR and kept in-frame beta chains. Every CDR3 protein is listed once, alongside the most common genes and DNA of its rows. The table for this sample lists around 70,000 distinct CDR3 sequences; 15% to 17% of them were counted only once. Clones ranked in the top ten supply 10% to 15% of the sample. The sequenced sample was whole blood. These receptors came from an adult who was a healthcare worker with PCR-confirmed SARS-CoV-2 infection or an uninfected control (not recorded which).

This clonotype showed up many times. The V and J genes are TRBV7-2 and TRBJ1-3; D not resolved. The germline V gene encodes CDR1 SGHTA and CDR2 FQGNSA. The CDR3 has 16 amino acids. The V and J ends lost 2 bases and 0 bases respectively, with 11 bases between them. The CDR3 reads CASSLKGRTSGNTIYF. The CDR3 DNA is TGTGCCAGCAGCTTAAAGGGCAGGACCTCTGGAAACACCATATATTTT. Using reference TRBV7-2 and TRBJ1-3 for the parts outside the CDR3, the full variable domain is GAGVSQSPSNKVTEKGKDVELRCDPISGHTALYWYRQSLGQGLEFLIYFQGNSAPDKSGLPSDRFSAERTGGSVSTLTIQRTQQEDSAVYLCASSLKGRTSGNTIYFGEGSWLTVV.

This clonotype appeared a few times. This sequence joins TRBV6-5 and TRBJ1-2; D unresolved. V lost 4 bases and J lost 10, with 13 bases in between. The CDR3 totals 12 residues. In germline, CDR1 is MNHEY, CDR2 SVGAGI. In DNA form, the CDR3 reads TGTGCCAGCAGTTCCCGCGTGGCGGACTACACCTTC. Translated: CASSSRVADYTF.

This clonotype has a count of ten or more. J is TRBJ1-6 and V is TRBV4-2; D possibly corresponds to TRBD1 (6 bases). The V gene's germline CDR1 is LGHNA and CDR2 YNFKEQ. The V and J ends lost 1 base and 6 bases respectively, with 13 bases between them. This CDR3 contains 16 residues. CDR3 sequence (DNA): TGTGCCAGCAGCCAAGTAAAGACAGGACTTAATTCACCCCTCCACTTT. Its protein is CASSQVKTGLNSPLHF.

V gene TRBV27 combines with J gene TRBJ2-1; TRBD2 might be the D (6 bases). The CDR3 length is 13 residues. V lost 4 bases, J lost 4 bases, and 8 bases lay in between. Germline values: CDR1 MNHEY, CDR2 SMNVEV (reference sequence). CDR3 amino acids: CASSSTRYNEQFF. The CDR3 coding sequence is TGTGCCAGCAGTTCGACTAGATACAATGAGCAGTTCTTC.

This clonotype has a count of ten or more. This rearrangement joins TRBV29-1 to TRBJ1-5, with D perhaps TRBD1 (5 bases). Between the trimmed V and J ends, which lost 4 bases and 4 bases, there was a span of 8 bases. CDR1 and CDR2 from the germline V gene are SQVTM and ANQGSEA. The CDR3 is made up of 12 amino acids. CDR3 region: CSVGRGNQPQHF. The CDR3, as DNA: TGCAGCGTTGGGAGGGGTAATCAGCCCCAGCATTTT.

This clonotype appeared many times. The V and J genes are TRBV18 and TRBJ1-1; no firm D call. V gave up 6 bases and J gave up 0 bases, with 8 bases separating them. Germline loops: CDR1 KGHSH, CDR2 LQKENI. The CDR3 covers 13 residues. Here the CDR3 reads CASSPGVNTEAFF. In DNA, the CDR3 is TGTGCCAGCTCCCCCGGTGTGAACACTGAAGCTTTCTTT.

The chain is built from TRBV9 and TRBJ1-4; D ambiguous. The CDR3 has 14 amino acids. Trimming cost V 0 bases and J 8 bases, with 11 bases left between them. From germline, CDR1 is SGDLS and CDR2 YYNGEE. CDR3 sequence: CASSVGGSGEKLFF. As DNA, the CDR3 is TGTGCCAGCAGCGTAGGGGGATCGGGCGAAAAACTGTTTTTT.

This rearrangement joins TRBV4-2 to TRBJ1-2, with a tentative D call TRBD1 (5 bases). Deletions cut 0 bases from V and 5 bases from J, with 13 bases between. The CDR3 consists of 15 residues. The germline V gene encodes CDR1 LGHNA and CDR2 YNFKEQ. CDR3 region: CASSQDLRQGYGYTF. The CDR3 DNA is TGTGCCAGCAGCCAAGATCTGAGGCAGGGTTATGGCTACACCTTC.

This chain uses TRBV5-1 with TRBJ2-5, with D unresolved. Trimming took 0 bases from V and 5 from J, leaving 11 bases between them. The germline CDR1 and CDR2 sequences are SGHRS and YFSETQ. This CDR3 has 14 amino acids. In nucleotides, the CDR3 is TGCGCCAGCAGCTTGGGATTCAGTTTGGAGACCCAGTACTTC. Translated, it gives CASSLGFSLETQYF.

This clonotype has a handful of counts. The chain joins TRBV5-4 to TRBJ1-1; no reliable D call. The CDR3 spans 15 residues. From germline, CDR1 is SGHNT and CDR2 YYREEE (reference sequence). The V and J ends lost 5 bases and 3 bases respectively, with 17 bases between them. This CDR3 reads CASSHLGERHTEAFF. The CDR3 DNA follows: TGTGCCAGCAGTCACCTTGGGGAGCGGCACACTGAAGCTTTCTTT.